This entry concerns a single T cell receptor beta chain. Sample treatment: roughly 20 received Ad26.COV2.S at low or high dose, single or two shots; five or six received placebo; per-sample allocation not given. After the first vaccine or placebo injection, samples were drawn on day 63. The entry originates in a study of Ad26.COV2.S vaccination and SARS-CoV-2 variants. The V gene's germline CDR1 is MGHRA and CDR2 YSYEKL. The CDR3 is made up of 14 amino acids. Trimming cost V 1 base and J 0 bases, with 1 base left between them. Sequencing was performed with immunoSEQ multiplex PCR; in TCRdb, only in-frame clones are kept and a portion is missing. The sample comprises some 320,000 clones, about 82% of which are singletons, and approximately 2.2% rests with the top ten.

The receptor comes from a person aged 18-65 years who received the Ad26.COV2.S COVID-19 vaccine or a placebo. Sequencing used peripheral blood, obtained in a trial of Ad26.COV2.S vaccine versus placebo. V and J are TRBV4-1 and TRBJ1-6; D remains ambiguous. CDR3 DNA: TGCGCCAGCAGCCAAGTCTCCTATAATTCACCCCTCCACTTT. Its translation is CASSQVSYNSPLHF.